The rows below give T cell receptor beta chains drawn from one sample of a study of T-cell memory formation after mild COVID-19. MiXCR was run by TCRdb on the 5' RACE reads, yielding one entry per CDR3 protein. The sample has 350,000 to 500,000 distinct CDR3 sequences; around 18% are singletons. The sequencing sample was made of PBMCs or a T cell subset sorted from them (not recorded which). These receptors were obtained from an adult woman who had mild COVID-19 (a few samples of this study predate the infection). Cell type and time point are not known. CDR3s include the opening cysteine and the closing phenylalanine or tryptophan. Fields, in order: CDR3 length, D gene, V gene, clone size, J gene, CDR3 protein, CDR3 DNA. D genes are given only for firm matches. Size values are once, few and many counts, or a class for expanded clones, and some rows have none.

15	TRBD2	TRBV29-1	-	TRBJ2-7	CSVAGGRGPSDEQYF	TGCAGCGTAGCGGGAGGAAGGGGCCCCTCGGACGAGCAGTACTTC
20	-	TRBV13	few	TRBJ1-1	CASSPRVEERSLTSNTEAFF	TGTGCCAGCAGCCCGAGAGTGGAGGAGAGATCGCTTACCTCGAACACTGAAGCTTTCTTT
17	TRBD2	TRBV4-1	few	TRBJ2-7	CASSQDELAADSYEQYF	TGCGCCAGCAGCCAAGATGAACTAGCGGCCGACTCCTACGAGCAGTACTTC
13	-	TRBV5-1	-	TRBJ1-1	CASSLEFSTEAFF	TGCGCCAGCAGCTTGGAGTTTTCCACTGAAGCTTTCTTT
10	-	TRBV25-1	-	TRBJ2-1	CASSEAEQFF	TGTGCCAGCAGTGAGGCTGAGCAGTTCTTC
13	-	TRBV2	few	TRBJ2-1	CASSELGYNEQFF	TGTGCCAGCAGTGAATTGGGTTACAATGAGCAGTTCTTC
15	-	TRBV6-5	-	TRBJ1-1	CASSYSAGSMSEAFF	TGTGCCAGCAGTTACTCGGCAGGGTCAATGTCTGAAGCTTTCTTT
15	-	TRBV19	-	TRBJ1-1	CASSSAGGTNTEAFF	TGTGCCAGTAGTTCCGCTGGGGGGACCAACACTGAAGCTTTCTTT
13	-	TRBV6-5	-	TRBJ2-5	CASSFGPLETQYF	TGTGCCAGCAGTTTTGGTCCGCTAGAGACCCAGTACTTC
13	TRBD1	TRBV24-1	few	TRBJ1-5	CAASTGGFQPQHF	TGTGCCGCCTCGACAGGGGGTTTTCAGCCCCAGCATTTT
18	-	TRBV7-3	-	TRBJ2-3	CASSPRGAALKGTDTQYF	TGTGCCAGCAGCCCCCGAGGAGCGGCCCTCAAGGGCACAGATACGCAGTATTTT
16	TRBD2	TRBV11-1	-	TRBJ2-5	CASSPTDQRGEETQYF	TGTGCCAGCAGCCCCACGGACCAGCGGGGGGAAGAGACCCAGTACTTC
13	-	TRBV7-9	few	TRBJ2-1	CASSGDGFNEQFF	TGTGCCAGCAGCGGGGACGGTTTTAATGAGCAGTTCTTC
12	-	TRBV5-6	-	TRBJ1-2	CASSVTRSGYTF	TGTGCCAGCAGCGTGACTCGTAGCGGCTACACCTTC
18	TRBD2	TRBV19	-	TRBJ2-3	CASSMEVGTSGRTDTQYF	TGTGCCAGTAGTATGGAGGTGGGGACTAGCGGCCGCACAGATACGCAGTATTTT
14	-	TRBV7-9	many	TRBJ2-5	CASSPGQPRETQYF	TGTGCCAGCAGCCCCGGACAGCCTCGGGAGACCCAGTACTTC
14	-	TRBV7-6	few	TRBJ2-3	CASSLVGPRDTQYF	TGTGCCAGCAGCTTAGTGGGGCCTAGGGATACGCAGTATTTT
14	-	TRBV7-2	few	TRBJ1-2	CASSPQRGENGYTF	TGTGCCAGCAGCCCCCAGAGAGGGGAAAATGGCTACACCTTC
12	TRBD1	TRBV2	once	TRBJ1-1	CASSAPGGEAFF	TGTGCCAGCTCGGCCCCAGGGGGGGAAGCTTTCTTT
14	-	TRBV5-5	-	TRBJ2-1	CASSLVAAYNEQFF	TGTGCCAGCAGCTTGGTAGCAGCATACAATGAGCAGTTCTTC
15	-	TRBV28	-	TRBJ2-1	CASSLQQGRYNEQFF	TGTGCCAGCAGTTTACAGCAGGGCCGCTACAATGAGCAGTTCTTC
14	-	TRBV2	-	TRBJ1-2	CASSVTGYNDGYTF	TGTGCCAGCAGTGTTACAGGGTACAACGATGGCTACACCTTC
14	TRBD2	TRBV5-1	few	TRBJ2-3	CASTPAGGTDTQYF	TGCGCCAGCACGCCGGCGGGGGGTACAGATACGCAGTATTTT
14	-	TRBV20-1	-	TRBJ2-2	CSATLAPGTGELFF	TGCAGTGCTACCCTGGCCCCGGGCACCGGGGAGCTGTTTTTT
14	-	TRBV19	-	TRBJ2-7	CASSLAGVAYEQYF	TGTGCCAGTAGTCTGGCAGGGGTCGCCTACGAGCAGTACTTC
16	TRBD2	TRBV6-5	once	TRBJ2-7	CASSYLTSGSSYEQYF	TGTGCCAGCAGTTACCTGACTAGCGGGAGCTCCTACGAGCAGTACTTC
13	-	TRBV29-1	few	TRBJ1-4	CSAEVATNEKLFF	TGCAGCGCAGAAGTGGCAACTAATGAAAAACTGTTTTTT
12	-	TRBV7-2	-	TRBJ1-1	CASSLETKRAFF	TGTGCCAGCAGCTTAGAGACCAAAAGGGCTTTCTTT
15	-	TRBV5-5	-	TRBJ1-5	CASSLLGSTGQPQHF	TGTGCCAGCAGCTTGTTGGGATCGACGGGTCAGCCCCAGCATTTT
18	-	TRBV7-3	-	TRBJ2-3	CASSLTPGRRTQPDTQYF	TGTGCCAGCAGCTTAACGCCGGGACGACGTACGCAACCAGATACGCAGTATTTT
13	-	TRBV11-2	-	TRBJ2-2	CASSSLEAGELFF	TGTGCCAGCAGCTCGCTAGAGGCCGGGGAGCTGTTTTTT
13	TRBD1	TRBV29-1	-	TRBJ2-7	CSVGQGEFYEQYF	TGCAGCGTTGGACAGGGGGAATTCTACGAGCAGTACTTC
16	TRBD1	TRBV10-3	-	TRBJ1-6	CAISEPTGQGRSPLHF	TGTGCCATCAGTGAGCCGACGGGACAGGGCAGGTCACCCCTCCACTTT
14	-	TRBV24-1	-	TRBJ2-5	CATSDPGTLETQYF	TGTGCCACCAGTGACCCCGGGACTCTTGAGACCCAGTACTTC
12	-	TRBV29-1	few	TRBJ2-1	CSVDPGAVEQFF	TGCAGCGTTGATCCTGGGGCGGTTGAGCAGTTCTTC
13	-	TRBV11-2	-	TRBJ1-3	CASSPDSGNTIYF	TGTGCCAGCAGCCCAGACTCTGGAAACACCATATATTTT
17	-	TRBV7-6	-	TRBJ2-3	CASSSRESLGGTDTQYF	TGTGCCAGCAGCTCCCGAGAGTCCCTGGGTGGCACAGATACGCAGTATTTT
19	TRBD2	TRBV9	-	TRBJ2-7	CASSVGVITSGGFSYEQYF	TGTGCCAGCAGCGTAGGCGTTATTACTAGCGGGGGGTTCTCCTACGAGCAGTACTTC
14	-	TRBV21-1	few	TRBJ2-7	CASSKAGGSYEQYF	TGTGCCAGCAGCAAAGCGGGGGGTTCGTACGAGCAGTACTTC